These 16 T cell receptor beta chains share one sample of origin, sequenced in a study of CD8 T cells in Susac syndrome. It was with random hexamers that 0.5 to 1 ug RNA was reverse transcribed. TCRdb itself ran the immunoSEQ multiplex PCR reads through MiXCR, one entry per CDR3 protein. The top ten hold 0.1% of the sample, which has roughly 200,000 distinct CDR3 sequences, roughly 94% seen once. Sequencing was performed on CD4+ T cells from PBMCs. The receptors come from a human donor in good health.

This clonotype was found once. The J gene is TRBJ2-7, the V gene TRBV29-1; 9 bases are shared with TRBD1. Looked up from germline, CDR1 is SQVTM and CDR2 is ANQGSEA. V shed 0 bases, J shed 4 bases, and the junction held 13 bases outside the gene matches. The CDR3 has 17 amino acids. The CDR3 here is CSVEDRTSEQGAYEQYV. In DNA form, the CDR3 reads TGCAGCGTTGAAGATCGGACATCGGAACAGGGGGCTTACGAGCAGTACGTC.

The rearrangement joins TRBV9 to TRBJ2-7; 7 nucleotides align to TRBD1. Germline lookup yields CDR1 SGDLS and CDR2 YYNGEE. The junction had 7 bases not matched to a gene; V was cut back by 4 bases and J by 3 bases. The CDR3 totals 14 residues. The CDR3 DNA reads as TGTGCCAGCAGCCCGAGACAGGGTCGCTACGAGCAGTACTTC. The encoded protein is CASSPRQGRYEQYF.

The chain is built from TRBV12-3 or TRBV12-4 and TRBJ2-3; D is uncertain. The CDR3 runs 15 residues. V was clipped by 7 bases and J by 2 bases, with 16 bases between them. DNA of the CDR3: TGTGCCAGCATGAGGTTCAAGGAATACACAGATACGCAGTATTTT. Encoded protein: CASMRFKEYTDTQYF.

The genes are TRBV3-1 and TRBJ1-4; tentatively, D is TRBD1 (5 bases). Germline loops: CDR1 LGHDT, CDR2 YNNKEL (reference sequence). The CDR3 is 15 residues long. Trimming took off 4 bases at V and 8 bases at J, with 17 bases between the two ends. CDR3 residues: CASSPYGGAWEKLFF. The CDR3 DNA reads TGTGCCAGCAGCCCATATGGTGGGGCTTGGGAAAAACTGTTTTTT.

The rearrangement links TRBV27 to TRBJ1-2, with 8 positions matching TRBD1. This CDR3 has 16 amino acids. The ends lost 2 bases at V and 4 bases at J; junction bases unmatched: 9. The germline CDR1 and CDR2 sequences are MNHEY and SMNVEV (reference sequence). Here the CDR3 reads CASSLPRTGITYGYTF. Written as DNA, the CDR3 is TGTGCCAGCAGTTTACCCCGGACAGGGATCACCTATGGCTACACCTTC.

This clonotype appeared once. The chain carries TRBV7-2 and TRBJ2-3, with D possibly matching TRBD2 (5 bases). Trimming took 7 bases from V and 0 from J, leaving 11 bases between them. CDR1 and CDR2 (germline): SGHTA, FQGNSA. This CDR3 contains 14 residues. In DNA, the CDR3 is TGTGCCAGCACCGGGAACCCTAGCACAGATACGCAGTATTTT. Protein product: CASTGNPSTDTQYF.

The V and J genes are TRBV6-5 and TRBJ2-1; a possible D gene is TRBD2 (5 bases). The CDR3 has 12 residues. Trimming removed 0 bases from V and 8 bases from J, with 5 bases in between. CDR1 is MNHEY and CDR2 is SVGAGI in the germline V gene. The CDR3 protein is CASSYSGDEQFF. CDR3 nucleotide sequence: TGTGCCAGCAGTTACTCCGGGGATGAGCAGTTCTTC.

The CDR3 DNA is TGTGCCAGCAGTTTTGCTAGCCGTTCCTACGAGCAGTACTTC. Protein sequence: CASSFASRSYEQYF. The gene calls are TRBV12-3 or TRBV12-4 and TRBJ2-7; possibly TRBD2 for D (5 bases). V lost 3 bases, J lost 1 base, and 10 bases lay in between. CDR3 size: 14 residues.

V is TRBV24-1 and J is TRBJ2-1; D ambiguous. Between the trimmed V and J ends, which lost 7 bases and 3 bases, there was a span of 12 bases. The CDR3 consists of 14 residues. Germline assignment: CDR1 KGHDR and CDR2 SFDVKD. For the CDR3, the DNA is TGTGCCACCAGACGAACCGGAAACTACAATGAGCAGTTCTTC. It is translated as CATRRTGNYNEQFF.

The chain links TRBV29-1 to TRBJ1-2; D possibly corresponds to TRBD1 (6 bases). V was pared by 7 bases and J by 0 bases, with 15 bases between. This CDR3 comprises 14 residues. Germline V gene sequence: CDR1 SQVTM, CDR2 ANQGSEA. The CDR3 reads CSAGQSRANYGYTF. CDR3 nucleotide sequence: TGCAGCGCAGGACAGTCGAGGGCTAACTATGGCTACACCTTC.

The chain carries TRBV6-5 and TRBJ2-1; D might be TRBD2 (7 bases). Trimming pared 7 bases from V and 6 bases from J, leaving 13 bases between. Germline V lookup: CDR1 MNHEY, CDR2 SVGAGI. The CDR3 has 13 amino acids. The CDR3 region has the DNA TGTGCCAGCAATCGGGGGGCGGGCAATGAGCAGTTCTTC. Translation gives CASNRGAGNEQFF.

The chain has TRBV20-1 and TRBJ2-7; D may match TRBD1 or TRBD2 (5 bases each). The CDR3 loop spans 14 amino acids. Germline V gives CDR1 DFQATT, CDR2 SNEGSKA (reference sequence). Trimming shortened V by 6 bases and J by 3 bases, and 18 bases separated the two germline ends. DNA of the CDR3: TGCAGTGCCAATGACGGGACGGGATACTACGAGCAGTACTTC. Its translation is CSANDGTGYYEQYF.

V and J are TRBV20-1 and TRBJ2-3; the match to TRBD2 covers 7 bases. The germline CDR1 and CDR2 sequences are DFQATT and SNEGSKA (reference sequence). This CDR3 region has 15 residues. After removal of 4 bases from V and 4 bases from J, the junction contained 11 bases not matched to a gene. CDR3 coding DNA: TGCAGTGCTACCGACGGTGAGACTAGCTCAGATACGCAGTATTTT. Its translation: CSATDGETSSDTQYF.

This chain links TRBV12-3 or TRBV12-4 with TRBJ2-3; possible D gene TRBD2, 6 bases. Trimming stripped 4 bases from V and 4 bases from J, with 15 bases between. CDR3 length: 15 residues. The CDR3 DNA sequence: TGTGCCAGCAGTTCACTCCTGGCGGGGCCAGATACGCAGTATTTT. Translation gives CASSSLLAGPDTQYF.

This sequence joins TRBV6-5 and TRBJ1-2; 8 bases are shared with TRBD1. The germline gives CDR1 MNHEY, CDR2 SVGAGI. J lost 3 bases, V lost 5 bases, and 5 bases had no gene match. This CDR3 spans 14 amino acids. CDR3 sequence reads: CASSEDRDDYGYTF. CDR3 sequence (DNA): TGTGCCAGCAGTGAGGACAGGGACGACTATGGCTACACCTTC.

The V gene is TRBV12-3 or TRBV12-4, the J gene TRBJ2-3; 12 bases agree with TRBD2. V was clipped by 6 bases and J by 6 bases; unmatched bases: 7. This CDR3 region has 15 residues. In DNA form, the CDR3 reads TGTGCCAGCAGCCGGCTAGCGGGGGGGCAGGATACGCAGTATTTT. The encoded protein is CASSRLAGGQDTQYF.